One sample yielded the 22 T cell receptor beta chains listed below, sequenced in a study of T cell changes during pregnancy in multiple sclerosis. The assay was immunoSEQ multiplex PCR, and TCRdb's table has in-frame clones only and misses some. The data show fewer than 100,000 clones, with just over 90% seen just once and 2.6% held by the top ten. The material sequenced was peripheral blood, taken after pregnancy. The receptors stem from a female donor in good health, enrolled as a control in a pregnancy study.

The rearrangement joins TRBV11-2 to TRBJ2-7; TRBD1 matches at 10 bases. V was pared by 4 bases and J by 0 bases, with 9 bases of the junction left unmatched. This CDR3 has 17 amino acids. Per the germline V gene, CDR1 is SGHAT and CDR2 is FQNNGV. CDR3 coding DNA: TGTGCCAGCAGCTCCTCGACAGGGGGCCTCCTCTCCTACGAGCAGTACTTC. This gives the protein CASSSSTGGLLSYEQYF.

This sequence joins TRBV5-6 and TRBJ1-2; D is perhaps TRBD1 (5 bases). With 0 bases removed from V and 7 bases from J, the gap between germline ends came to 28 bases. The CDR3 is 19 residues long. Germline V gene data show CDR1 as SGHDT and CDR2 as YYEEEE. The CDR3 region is CASSLEAGIVLGLTGGYTF. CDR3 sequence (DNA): TGTGCCAGCAGCTTGGAGGCTGGCATCGTTTTGGGGCTGACGGGTGGCTACACCTTC.

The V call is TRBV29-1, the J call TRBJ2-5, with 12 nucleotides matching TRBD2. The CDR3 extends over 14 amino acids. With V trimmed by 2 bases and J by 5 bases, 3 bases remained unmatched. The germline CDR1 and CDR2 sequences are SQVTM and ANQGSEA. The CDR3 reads CSVERLAGGETQYF. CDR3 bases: TGCAGCGTTGAAAGGCTAGCGGGAGGGGAGACCCAGTACTTC.

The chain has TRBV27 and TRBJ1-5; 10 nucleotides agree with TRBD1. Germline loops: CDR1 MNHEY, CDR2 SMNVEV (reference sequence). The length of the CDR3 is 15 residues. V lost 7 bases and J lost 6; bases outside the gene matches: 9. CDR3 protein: CASKLGQGGGQPQHF. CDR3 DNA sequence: TGTGCCAGCAAGCTAGGACAGGGGGGGGGTCAGCCCCAGCATTTT.

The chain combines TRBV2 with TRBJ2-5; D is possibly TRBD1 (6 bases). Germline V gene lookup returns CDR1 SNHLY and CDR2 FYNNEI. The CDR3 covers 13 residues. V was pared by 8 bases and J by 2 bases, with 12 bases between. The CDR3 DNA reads TGTGCCAGCCAGGGGTTTGGGCAAGAGACCCAGTACTTC. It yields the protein CASQGFGQETQYF.

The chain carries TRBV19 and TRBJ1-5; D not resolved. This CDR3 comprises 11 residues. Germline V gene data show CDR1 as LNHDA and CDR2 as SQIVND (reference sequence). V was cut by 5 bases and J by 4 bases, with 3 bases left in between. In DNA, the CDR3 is TGTGCCAGTAGTTCTAATCAGCCCCAGCATTTT. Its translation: CASSSNQPQHF.

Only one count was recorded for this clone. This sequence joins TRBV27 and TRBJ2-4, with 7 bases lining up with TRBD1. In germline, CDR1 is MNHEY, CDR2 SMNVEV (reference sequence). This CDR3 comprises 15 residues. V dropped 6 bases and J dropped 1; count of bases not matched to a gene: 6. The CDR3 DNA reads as TGTGCCAGCAGCCTGACAGGGCCGGCCAAAAACATTCAGTACTTC. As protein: CASSLTGPAKNIQYF.

CDR3 loop: CASSREWTEETQYF. The CDR3 DNA reads as TGTGCCAGCAGCCGCGAGTGGACTGAAGAGACCCAGTACTTC. This rearrangement joins TRBV5-5 to TRBJ2-5; a weak D match, TRBD2 (5 bases). Germline values: CDR1 SGHKS, CDR2 YYEKEE (reference sequence). The CDR3 covers 14 residues. Between the trimmed V and J ends, which lost 4 bases and 3 bases, there was a span of 13 bases.

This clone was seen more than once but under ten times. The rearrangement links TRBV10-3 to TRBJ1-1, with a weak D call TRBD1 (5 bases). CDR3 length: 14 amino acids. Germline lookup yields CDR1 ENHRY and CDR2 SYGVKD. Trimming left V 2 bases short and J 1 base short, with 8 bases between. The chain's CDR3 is CAISETGQNTEAFF. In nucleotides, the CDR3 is TGTGCCATCAGTGAGACTGGACAGAACACTGAAGCTTTCTTT.

The CDR3 region is CASSVLTGAPPTDGDTQYF. For the CDR3, the DNA is TGCGCCAGCAGCGTGTTGACAGGGGCCCCCCCAACGGATGGGGATACGCAGTATTTT. The gene calls are TRBV5-1 and TRBJ2-3; 8 positions agree with TRBD1. Germline V gives CDR1 SGHRS, CDR2 YFSETQ. Trimming removed 4 bases from V and 6 bases from J; junction bases left unmatched: 22. The CDR3 spans 19 residues.

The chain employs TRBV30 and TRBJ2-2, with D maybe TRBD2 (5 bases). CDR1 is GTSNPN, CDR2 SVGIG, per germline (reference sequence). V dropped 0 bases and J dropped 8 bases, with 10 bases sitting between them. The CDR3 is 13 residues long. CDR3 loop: CAWSVGGRGELFF. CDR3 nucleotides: TGTGCCTGGAGTGTCGGAGGTCGTGGGGAGCTGTTTTTT.

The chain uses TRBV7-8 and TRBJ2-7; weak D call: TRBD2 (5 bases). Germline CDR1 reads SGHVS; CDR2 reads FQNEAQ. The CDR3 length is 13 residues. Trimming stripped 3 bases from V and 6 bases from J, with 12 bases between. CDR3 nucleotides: TGTGCCAGCAGCTTTACGGGAACATTCGAGCAGTACTTC. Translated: CASSFTGTFEQYF. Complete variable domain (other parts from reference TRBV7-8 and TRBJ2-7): GAGVSQSPRYKVAKRGQDVALRCDPISGHVSLFWYQQALGQGPEFLTYFQNEAQLDKSGLPSDRFFAERPEGSVSTLKIQRTQQEDSAVYLCASSFTGTFEQYFGPGTRLTVT.

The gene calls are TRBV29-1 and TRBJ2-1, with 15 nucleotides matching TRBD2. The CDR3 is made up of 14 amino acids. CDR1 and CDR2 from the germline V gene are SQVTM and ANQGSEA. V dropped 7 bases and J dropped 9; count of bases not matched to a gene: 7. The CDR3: CSGWTSGRAGEQFF. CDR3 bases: TGCAGCGGATGGACTAGCGGGAGGGCCGGTGAGCAGTTCTTC.

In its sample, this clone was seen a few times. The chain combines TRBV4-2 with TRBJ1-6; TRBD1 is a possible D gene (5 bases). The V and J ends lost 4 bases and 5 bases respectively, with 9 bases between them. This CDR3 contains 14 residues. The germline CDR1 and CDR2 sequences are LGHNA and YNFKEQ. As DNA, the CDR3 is TGTGCCAGCAGCCGACAGCAAGATAATTCACCCCTCCACTTT. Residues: CASSRQQDNSPLHF.

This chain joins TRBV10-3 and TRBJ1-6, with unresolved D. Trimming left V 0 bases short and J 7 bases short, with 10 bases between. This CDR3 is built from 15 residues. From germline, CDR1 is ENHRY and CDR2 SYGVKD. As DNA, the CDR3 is TGTGCCATCAGTGAGTCGCAGGCGGGGAATTCACCCCTCCACTTT. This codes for CAISESQAGNSPLHF.

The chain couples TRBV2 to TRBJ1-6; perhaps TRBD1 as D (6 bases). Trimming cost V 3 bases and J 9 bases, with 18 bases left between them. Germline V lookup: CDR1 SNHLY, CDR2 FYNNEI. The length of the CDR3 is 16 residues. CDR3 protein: CASSETSGTYPSPLHF. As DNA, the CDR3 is TGTGCCAGCAGTGAGACCTCGGGGACATACCCTTCACCCCTCCACTTT.

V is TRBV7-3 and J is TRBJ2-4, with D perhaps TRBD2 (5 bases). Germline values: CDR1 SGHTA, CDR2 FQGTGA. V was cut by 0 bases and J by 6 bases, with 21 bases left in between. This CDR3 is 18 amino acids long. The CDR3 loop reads CASSLTLDFYGRGNIQYF. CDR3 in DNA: TGTGCCAGCAGCTTAACGTTGGACTTTTATGGGCGCGGAAACATTCAGTACTTC.

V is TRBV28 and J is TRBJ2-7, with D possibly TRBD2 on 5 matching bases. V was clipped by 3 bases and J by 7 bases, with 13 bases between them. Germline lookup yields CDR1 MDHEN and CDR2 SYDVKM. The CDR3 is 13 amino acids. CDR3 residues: CASSLVGGGEQYF. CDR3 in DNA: TGTGCCAGCAGTTTGGTCGGAGGCGGGGAGCAGTACTTC.

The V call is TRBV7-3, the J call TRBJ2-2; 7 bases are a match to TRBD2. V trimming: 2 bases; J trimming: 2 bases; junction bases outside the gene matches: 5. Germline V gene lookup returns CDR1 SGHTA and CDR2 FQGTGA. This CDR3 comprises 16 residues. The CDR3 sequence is CASSLGPSGNTGELFF. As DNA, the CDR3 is TGTGCCAGCAGCTTAGGTCCTAGCGGAAACACCGGGGAGCTGTTTTTT. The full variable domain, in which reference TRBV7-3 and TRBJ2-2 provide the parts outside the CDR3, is GAGVSQTPSNKVTEKGKYVELRCDPISGHTALYWYRQSLGQGPEFLIYFQGTGAADDSGLPNDRFFAVRPEGSVSTLKIQRTERGDSAVYLCASSLGPSGNTGELFFGEGSRLTVL.

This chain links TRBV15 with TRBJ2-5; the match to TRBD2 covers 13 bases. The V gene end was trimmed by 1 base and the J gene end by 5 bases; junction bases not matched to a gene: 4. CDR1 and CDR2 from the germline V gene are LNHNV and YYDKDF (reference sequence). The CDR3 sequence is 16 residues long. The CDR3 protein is CATSRGLAGGAETQYF. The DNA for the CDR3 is TGTGCCACCAGCAGAGGACTAGCGGGAGGCGCGGAGACCCAGTACTTC.

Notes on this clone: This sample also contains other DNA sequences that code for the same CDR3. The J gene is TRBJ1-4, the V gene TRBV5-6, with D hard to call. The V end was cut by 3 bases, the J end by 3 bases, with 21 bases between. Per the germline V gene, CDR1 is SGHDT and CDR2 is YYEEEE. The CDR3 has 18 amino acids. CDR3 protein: CASSSRKTYRVANEKLFF. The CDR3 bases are TGTGCCAGCAGCTCACGTAAAACCTACCGGGTAGCTAATGAAAAACTGTTTTTT.

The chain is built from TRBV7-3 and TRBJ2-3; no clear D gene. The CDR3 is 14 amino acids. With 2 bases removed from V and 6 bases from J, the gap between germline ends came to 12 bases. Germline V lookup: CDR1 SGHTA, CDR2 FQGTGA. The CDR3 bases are TGTGCCAGCAGCTTAGGTTCGGGTGGTGATACGCAGTATTTT. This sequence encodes CASSLGSGGDTQYF.